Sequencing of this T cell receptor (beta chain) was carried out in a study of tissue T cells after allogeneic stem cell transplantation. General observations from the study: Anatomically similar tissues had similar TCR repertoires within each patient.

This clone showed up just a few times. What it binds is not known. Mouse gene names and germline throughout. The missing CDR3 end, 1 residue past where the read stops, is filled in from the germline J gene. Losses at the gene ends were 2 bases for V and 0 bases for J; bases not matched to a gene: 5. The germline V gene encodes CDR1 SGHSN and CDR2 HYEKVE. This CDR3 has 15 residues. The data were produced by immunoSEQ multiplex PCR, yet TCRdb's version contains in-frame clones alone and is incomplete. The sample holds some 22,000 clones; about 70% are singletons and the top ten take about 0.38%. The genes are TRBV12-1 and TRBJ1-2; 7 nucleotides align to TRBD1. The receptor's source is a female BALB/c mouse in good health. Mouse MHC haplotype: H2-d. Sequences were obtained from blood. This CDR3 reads CASSPGQDSNSDYTF. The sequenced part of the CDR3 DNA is TGTGCCAGCTCTCCCGGACAGGACTCAAACTCCGACTACACC.